This T cell receptor beta chain was profiled in a study of T-cell reconstitution after alpha-beta-depleted transplantation in children. V was cut by 3 bases and J by 14 bases, with 17 bases left in between. Germline lookup yields CDR1 LGHNA and CDR2 YNFKEQ. The CDR3 contains 13 residues. This sample's TCRbeta library carried unique molecular identifier barcodes. TCRdb re-called the PCR reads through MiXCR, storing one row per CDR3 protein. The sample includes some 830,000 distinct CDR3 sequences, about 15% seen only once; the top ten take around 5%. Ten or more counts support this clonotype. The chain is built from TRBV4-2 and TRBJ2-1; the D gene is possibly TRBD2 (6 bases). This receptor was obtained from a male patient younger than 18 who had a stem cell transplant for acute lymphoblastic leukemia, so the T cells may come from the graft donor. The sample was PBMCs, mostly from graft donor cells, taken 360 days after TCRalphabeta/CD19-depleted stem cell transplant. The CDR3 DNA reads as TGTGCCAGCAGCCAGACCGGACGACTAGGGGAGTTCTTC. It yields the protein CASSQTGRLGEFF.